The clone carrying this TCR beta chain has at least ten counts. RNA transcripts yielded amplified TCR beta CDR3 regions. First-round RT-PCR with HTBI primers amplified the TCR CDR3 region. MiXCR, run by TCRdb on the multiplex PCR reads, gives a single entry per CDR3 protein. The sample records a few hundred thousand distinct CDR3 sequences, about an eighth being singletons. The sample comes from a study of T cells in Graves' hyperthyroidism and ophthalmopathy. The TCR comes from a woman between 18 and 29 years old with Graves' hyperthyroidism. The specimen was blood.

DNA for the CDR3: TGTGCCAGCAGTCGTGAGGGGTGGGAGACCCAGTACTTC. Its protein is CASSREGWETQYF. The chain combines TRBV6-1 with TRBJ2-5; possibly TRBD1 or TRBD2 for D (5 bases each). This CDR3 is built from 13 residues. The germline V gene encodes CDR1 MNHNS and CDR2 SASEGT. V lost 5 bases and J lost 5, with 12 bases in between.